The subject of this entry is one T cell receptor beta chain. The record originates from a study of blood T cell repertoires in COVID-19. Study at large: The United States, Italy and Spain were the sources of the acute and convalescent COVID-19 samples. The analysed material was cDNA or gDNA that came from T cells, B-cell-depleted T cells, or PBMCs.

Original methodology: Counts of nucleated cells, estimated from reference gene primer amplification, were obtained. Clones were read by immunoSEQ multiplex PCR, and TCRdb kept only the in-frame ones, dropping some. The V and J calls and clone size come from that table; D and trimming were worked out from the DNA. This sample carries approximately 290,000 clones, around 90% of them seen once, and the ten largest clones take approximately 4%. The V end was cut by 6 bases, the J end by 1 base, with 8 bases between. Germline values: CDR1 SQVTM, CDR2 ANQGSEA. CDR3 length: 12 amino acids. Sequencing input: PBMCs or T cells enriched from blood (not recorded which). The clonotype originates from a woman in her late teens or twenties with acute COVID-19. V is TRBV29-1 and J is TRBJ2-3, with D possibly being TRBD1 (5 bases). CDR3 sequence (DNA): TGCAGCGTGGTCAGGGGCACAGATACGCAGTATTTT. Translation: CSVVRGTDTQYF.